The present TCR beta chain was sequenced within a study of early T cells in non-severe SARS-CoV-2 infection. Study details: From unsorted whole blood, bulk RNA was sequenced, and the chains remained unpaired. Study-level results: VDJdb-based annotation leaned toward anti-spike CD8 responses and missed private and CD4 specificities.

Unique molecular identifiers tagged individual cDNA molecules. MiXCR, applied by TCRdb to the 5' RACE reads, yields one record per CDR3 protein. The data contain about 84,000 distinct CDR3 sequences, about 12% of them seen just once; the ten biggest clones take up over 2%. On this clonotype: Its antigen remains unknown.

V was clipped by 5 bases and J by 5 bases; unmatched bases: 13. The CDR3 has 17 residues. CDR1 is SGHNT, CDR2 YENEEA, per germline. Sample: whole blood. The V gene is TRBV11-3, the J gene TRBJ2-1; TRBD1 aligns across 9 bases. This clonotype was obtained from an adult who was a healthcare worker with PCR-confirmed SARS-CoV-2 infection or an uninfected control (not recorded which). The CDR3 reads CASSPRRTGATHNEQFF. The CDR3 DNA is TGTGCCAGCAGCCCCCGTCGGACAGGGGCGACACACAATGAGCAGTTCTTC.